Listed below are T cell receptor beta chains from one sample, sequenced in a study of sequential checkpoint blockade in melanoma. Only in-frame clones appear in the TCRdb table, and some are missing; sequencing was by immunoSEQ multiplex PCR. The sample holds about 4,000 clones, around 19% seen once. This sample comprised tumor tissue (inferred from file names), obtained from a patient given nivolumab and ipilimumab in sequence. The receptor source for this set is a human patient with melanoma. Some clones in this sample may be carry-over from other donors' samples. The CDR3 runs from the conserved cysteine through the conserved F or W. D genes are given only for firm matches. Only some rows state a clone size, as once, few, many or a class for expanded clones.

j_call	clone_size	v_call	d_call	cdr3_aa	cdr3_nt
TRBJ2-3	medium-sized	TRBV11-3	TRBD2	CASSLDLLLAGELNTQYF	TGTGCCAGCAGCTTGGACCTGCTATTAGCGGGGGAGCTGAATACGCAGTATTTT
TRBJ1-6	-	TRBV6-8	TRBD1	CASSDQGANYNSPLHF	TGTGCCAGCAGTGATCAGGGGGCAAATTATAATTCACCCCTCCACTTT
TRBJ1-1	-	TRBV14	TRBD1	CASSQRGSRGGFEAFF	TGTGCCAGCAGCCAACGGGGAAGCAGGGGGGGATTTGAAGCTTTCTTT
TRBJ2-1	-	TRBV19	TRBD2	CASSMGRLAGGYNEQFF	TGTGCCAGTAGTATGGGAAGACTAGCGGGGGGTTACAATGAGCAGTTCTTC
TRBJ2-3	many	TRBV6-8	TRBD2	CASSLAGRPSTDTQYF	TGTGCCAGCAGTTTAGCGGGGCGGCCTAGCACAGATACGCAGTATTTT
TRBJ2-3	-	TRBV4-1	-	CASSHARDPSTDTQYF	TGCGCCAGCAGCCACGCAAGGGATCCTAGCACAGATACGCAGTATTTT
TRBJ1-2	medium-sized	TRBV5-1	-	CASSLTPGLYGYTF	TGCGCCAGCAGCTTAACCCCGGGACTCTATGGCTACACCTTC
TRBJ1-5	medium-sized	TRBV19	-	CASSIRVAQPQHF	TGTGCCAGTAGTATCAGGGTTGCTCAGCCCCAGCATTTT
TRBJ1-1	-	TRBV5-1	TRBD1	CASSPDQGARKAFF	TGCGCCAGCAGCCCGGACCAGGGGGCACGTAAAGCTTTCTTT
TRBJ1-2	-	TRBV9	-	CASSEPGDGYTF	TGTGCCAGCAGCGAACCAGGGGATGGCTACACCTTC
TRBJ2-7	few	TRBV9	TRBD2	CASSVVPSGVIGYEQYF	TGTGCCAGCAGCGTAGTTCCTAGCGGGGTAATAGGGTACGAGCAGTACTTC
TRBJ2-7	many	TRBV6-8	-	CASSYSRRNEQYF	TGTGCCAGCAGTTACTCCCGTAGAAACGAGCAGTACTTC
TRBJ2-3	many	TRBV11-3	-	CASSSRGATDTQYF	TGTGCCAGCAGCTCTCGGGGGGCAACAGATACGCAGTATTTT
TRBJ1-4	few	TRBV19	-	CASSLANEKLFF	TGTGCCAGTAGTTTAGCGAATGAAAAACTGTTTTTT
TRBJ2-7	-	TRBV7-6	-	CASSLGPGGEDEQYF	TGTGCCAGCAGCCTAGGTCCCGGGGGTGAGGACGAGCAGTACTTC